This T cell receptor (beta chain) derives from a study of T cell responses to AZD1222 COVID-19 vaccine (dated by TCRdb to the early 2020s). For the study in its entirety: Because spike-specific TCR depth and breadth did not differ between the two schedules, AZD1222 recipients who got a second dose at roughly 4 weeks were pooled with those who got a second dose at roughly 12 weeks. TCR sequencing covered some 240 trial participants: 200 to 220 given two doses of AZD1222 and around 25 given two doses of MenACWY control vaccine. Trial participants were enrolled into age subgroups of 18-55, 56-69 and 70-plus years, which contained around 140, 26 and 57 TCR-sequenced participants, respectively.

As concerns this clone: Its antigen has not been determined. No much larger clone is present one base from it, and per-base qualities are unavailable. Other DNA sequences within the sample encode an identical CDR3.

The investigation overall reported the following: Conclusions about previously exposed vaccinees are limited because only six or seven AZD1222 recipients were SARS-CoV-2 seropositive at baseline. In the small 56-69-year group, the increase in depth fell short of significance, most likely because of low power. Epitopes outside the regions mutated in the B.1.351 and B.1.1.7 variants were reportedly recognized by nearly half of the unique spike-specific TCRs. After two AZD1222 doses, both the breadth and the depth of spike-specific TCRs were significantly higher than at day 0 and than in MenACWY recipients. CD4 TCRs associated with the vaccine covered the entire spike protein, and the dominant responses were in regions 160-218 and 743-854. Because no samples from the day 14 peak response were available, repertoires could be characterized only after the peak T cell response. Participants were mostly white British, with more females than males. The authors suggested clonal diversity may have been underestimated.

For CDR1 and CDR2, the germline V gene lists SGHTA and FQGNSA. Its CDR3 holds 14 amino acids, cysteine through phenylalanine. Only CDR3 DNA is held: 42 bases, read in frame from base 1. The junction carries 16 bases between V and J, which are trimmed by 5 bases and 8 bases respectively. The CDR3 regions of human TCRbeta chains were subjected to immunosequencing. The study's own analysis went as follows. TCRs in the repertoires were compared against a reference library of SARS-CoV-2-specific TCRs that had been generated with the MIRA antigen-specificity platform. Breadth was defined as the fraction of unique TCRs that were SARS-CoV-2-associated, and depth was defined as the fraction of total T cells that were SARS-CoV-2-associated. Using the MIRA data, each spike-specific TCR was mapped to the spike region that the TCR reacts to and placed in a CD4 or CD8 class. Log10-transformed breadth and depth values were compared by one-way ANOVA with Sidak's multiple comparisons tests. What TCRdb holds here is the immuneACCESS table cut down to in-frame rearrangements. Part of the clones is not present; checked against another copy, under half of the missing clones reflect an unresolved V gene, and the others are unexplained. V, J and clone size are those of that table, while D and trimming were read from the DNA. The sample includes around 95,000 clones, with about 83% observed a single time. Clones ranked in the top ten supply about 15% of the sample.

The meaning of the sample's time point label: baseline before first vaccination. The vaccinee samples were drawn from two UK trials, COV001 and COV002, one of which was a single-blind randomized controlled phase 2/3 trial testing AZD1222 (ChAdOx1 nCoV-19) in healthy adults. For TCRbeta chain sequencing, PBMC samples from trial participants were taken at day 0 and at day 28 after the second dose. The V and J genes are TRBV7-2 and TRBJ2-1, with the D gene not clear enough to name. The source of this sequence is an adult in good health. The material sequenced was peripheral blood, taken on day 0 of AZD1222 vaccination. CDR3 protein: CASSTGPTPDEQFF. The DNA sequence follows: TGTGCCAGCAGCACCGGCCCCACCCCGGATGAGCAGTTCTTC.